Below are 30 T cell receptor beta chains sequenced from a single sample in a study of regulatory T cells in long-lasting Graves disease. Sample time point: persistent/refractory GD, antithyroid drugs over 5 years with positive TRAb. The TCR library used RNA extracted from PBMCs. In building TCR beta libraries, iRepertoire HTBI primers were used together with Arm-PCR of CDR3 regions. MiXCR, run by TCRdb on the multiplex PCR reads, gives a single entry per CDR3 protein. There are roughly 430,000 distinct CDR3 sequences in the sample; around 20% occur only once, and around an eighth lies in the top ten. This specimen was peripheral blood mononuclear cells (PBMCs), taken when the disease was refractory, from a patient treated with antithyroid drugs. These receptor sequences come from a female donor with Graves disease.

The chain uses TRBV3-1 and TRBJ2-7; D is perhaps TRBD2 (6 bases). The CDR3 spans 17 residues. Trimming removed 0 bases at V and 1 base at J, with 16 bases between. Germline V gene lookup returns CDR1 LGHDT and CDR2 YNNKEL (reference sequence). The CDR3 nucleotides read TGTGCCAGCAGCCAAGAACTCTCCGGGACTTATTCCTACGAGCAGTACTTC. As protein: CASSQELSGTYSYEQYF.

The chain joins TRBV28 to TRBJ2-7; no definite D call. The CDR3 has 14 amino acids. CDR1 is MDHEN, CDR2 SYDVKM, per germline. V was clipped by 8 bases and J by 3 bases, with 17 bases between them. The CDR3 DNA reads as TGTGCCAGCCTAGACTCCCGTGGGGTCTACGAGCAGTACTTC. Translation gives CASLDSRGVYEQYF.

The CDR3 sequence: CASSSTDGYNEKLFF. The CDR3, as DNA: TGTGCCAGCAGCTCAACGGACGGATATAATGAAAAACTGTTTTTT. The V and J genes are TRBV7-9 and TRBJ1-4; no firm D call. Germline CDR1 reads SEHNR; CDR2 reads FQNEAQ (reference sequence). This CDR3 region has 15 residues. Trimming shortened V by 4 bases and J by 4 bases, and 13 bases separated the two germline ends.

In this sample, this clonotype turned up many times. The V gene is TRBV12-3 or TRBV12-4, the J gene TRBJ2-7, with 15 bases lining up with TRBD2. The length of the CDR3 is 17 residues. V gave up 4 bases and J gave up 6 bases; unmatched junction bases: 10. CDR3 bases: TGTGCCAGCAGTTCCTCCGGACTAGCGGGAGGGTCGGGCGAGCAGTACTTC. Translation: CASSSSGLAGGSGEQYF.

As for this clonotype: This sequence may be a read error, since a much larger clone differs from it by one base. The genes are TRBV27 and TRBJ2-7; no firm D call. The CDR3 loop spans 14 amino acids. Germline V gene lookup returns CDR1 MNHEY and CDR2 SMNVEV (reference sequence). CDR3 loop: CASKSDILGYGQYF. DNA of the CDR3: TGTGCCAGCAAATCAGATATCCTGGGCTACGGGCAGTACTTC.

This clonotype has more than one count but fewer than ten. V usage is TRBV29-1 and J usage is TRBJ2-5; 8 bases are a match to TRBD1. V lost 1 base to trimming and J lost 5 bases; unmatched junction nucleotides: 9. The CDR3 totals 15 residues. CDR1 and CDR2 (germline): SQVTM, ANQGSEA. The CDR3 protein is CSVEVSQGAGETQYF. The CDR3 coding sequence is TGCAGCGTTGAAGTTTCTCAGGGGGCAGGGGAGACCCAGTACTTC.

This clonotype was observed a handful of times. The CDR3 region is CSVVSGELFF. CDR3 nucleotide sequence: TGCAGCGTTGTTTCAGGGGAGCTGTTTTTT. This chain joins TRBV29-1 and TRBJ2-2; D ambiguous. This CDR3 is built from 10 residues. The germline gives CDR1 SQVTM, CDR2 ANQGSEA. V was trimmed by 4 bases and J by 8 bases, leaving 5 bases between them.

This clonotype showed up many times. The genes are TRBV2 and TRBJ2-7, with D unresolved. This CDR3 has 13 amino acids. CDR1 and CDR2 from the germline V gene are SNHLY and FYNNEI. With 3 bases removed from V and 3 bases from J, the gap between germline ends came to 9 bases. The CDR3 region is CASSEVDLYEQYF. The CDR3 DNA sequence: TGTGCCAGCAGTGAGGTAGACCTCTACGAGCAGTACTTC.

This clonotype has only a few counts. One base away lies a much larger clone, so this may be a sequencing read error. The gene calls are TRBV2 and TRBJ1-5; D may be TRBD1 (5 bases). From germline, CDR1 is SNHLY and CDR2 FYNNEI. The V end lost 6 bases, the J end lost 2 bases, and 8 bases lay between the germline ends. The CDR3 runs to 13 residues. CDR3 coding DNA: TGTGCCAGCAGGCGGGACGGCAATCAGCCCCAGCATTTT. This translates into CASRRDGNQPQHF.

Points on this clonotype: With a much larger clone just one base away, this may be a read error. This chain joins TRBV20-1 and TRBJ2-5, with D perhaps TRBD1 or TRBD2 (5 bases each). The CDR3 has 12 residues. Per the germline V gene, CDR1 is DFQATT and CDR2 is SNEGSKA (reference sequence). V shed 3 bases and J shed 5 bases, with 10 bases lying between them. DNA of the CDR3: TGCAGTGCTAGCGGCAGGGAGGAGACCCAGTACTTC. Translation gives CSASGREETQYF.

Concerning this clonotype: One base away lies a much larger clone, so this may be a sequencing read error. This rearrangement joins TRBV29-1 to TRBJ2-5, with a weak D call TRBD1 (6 bases). The germline V gene has CDR1 SQVTM and CDR2 ANQGSEA. This CDR3 comprises 14 residues. CDR3 in DNA: TGCAGCGTTATTCAGGGGCTAGAGAAAGAGACCCAGCACTTC. It is translated as CSVIQGLEKETQHF.

Remarks on this clonotype: A much larger clonotype is one base distant, so this may be a read error. The chain uses TRBV7-9 and TRBJ2-2; no definite D call. Per the germline V gene, CDR1 is SEHNR and CDR2 is FQNEAQ (reference sequence). The CDR3 is 12 residues long. The CDR3 spells CAGSPHTGELFF. CDR3 sequence (DNA): TGTGCCGGCAGCCCACACACCGGGGAGCTGTTTTTT. Looking up the rest from reference TRBV7-9 and TRBJ2-2 gives the full variable domain: DTGVSQNPRHKITKRGQNVTFRCDPISEHNRLYWYRQTLGQGPEFLTYFQNEAQLEKSRLLSDRFSAERPKGSFSTLEIQRTEQGDSAMYLCAGSPHTGELFFGEGSRLTVL.

The chain combines TRBV6-1 with TRBJ2-2; weak D call: TRBD2 (7 bases). In germline, CDR1 is MNHNS, CDR2 SASEGT. This CDR3 has 16 amino acids. The germline V and J ends were trimmed by 2 bases and 3 bases, with 13 bases remaining between them. In DNA form, the CDR3 reads TGTGCCAGCAGTGAAAATAGGGGGGGATACACCGGGGAGCTGTTTTTT. It yields the protein CASSENRGGYTGELFF.

This clonotype appeared many times. The rearrangement uses TRBV10-3 and TRBJ2-5; TRBD2 is a possible D gene (5 bases). The V gene's germline CDR1 is ENHRY and CDR2 SYGVKD. The length of the CDR3 is 13 residues. V lost 8 bases to trimming and J lost 1 base, with 11 bases between them. CDR3 in amino acids: CAIGERLQETQYF. The CDR3 region has the DNA TGTGCCATCGGGGAGAGGCTCCAAGAGACCCAGTACTTC.

This clonotype was picked up a small number of times. The chain employs TRBV2 and TRBJ2-1; 7 bases map to TRBD2. Per the germline V gene, CDR1 is SNHLY and CDR2 is FYNNEI. After removal of 0 bases from V and 0 bases from J, the junction contained 11 bases not matched to a gene. This CDR3 spans 19 amino acids. CDR3 in amino acids: CASSEALGGKRGSYNEQFF. DNA of the CDR3: TGTGCCAGCAGTGAAGCGCTCGGGGGGAAGCGGGGCTCCTACAATGAGCAGTTCTTC.

This clonotype was seen at least ten times. The chain employs TRBV28 and TRBJ1-2, with D possibly matching TRBD1 (5 bases). Germline lookup yields CDR1 MDHEN and CDR2 SYDVKM. The CDR3 spans 13 residues. V was trimmed by 6 bases and J by 6 bases, leaving 14 bases between them. In DNA, the CDR3 is TGTGCCAGCAGGGGCGGGGCTGTGGATGGCTACACCTTC. This translates into CASRGGAVDGYTF.

This clonotype has ten or more counts. CDR3 region: CASSLGTSKPYEQYF. The CDR3 nucleotides are TGTGCCAGCAGCTTAGGGACTAGTAAGCCCTACGAGCAGTACTTC. The chain uses TRBV7-2 and TRBJ2-7, with 7 bases matching TRBD2. V dropped 1 base and J dropped 2; count of bases not matched to a gene: 5. Germline lookup yields CDR1 SGHTA and CDR2 FQGNSA. The CDR3 sequence is 15 residues long.

This clonotype was counted a few times. The rearrangement uses TRBV20-1 and TRBJ2-4; possibly TRBD1 for D (5 bases). Germline lookup yields CDR1 DFQATT and CDR2 SNEGSKA (reference sequence). The V end was cut by 0 bases, the J end by 0 bases, with 12 bases between. This CDR3 is built from 16 residues. The CDR3 loop is CSARDKGDLAKNIQYF. Written as DNA, the CDR3 is TGCAGTGCTAGAGATAAAGGGGATCTAGCCAAAAACATTCAGTACTTC.

This clonotype was counted at least ten times. V and J are TRBV6-5 and TRBJ2-7; possible D gene TRBD2, 6 bases. V was clipped by 2 bases and J by 5 bases, with 19 bases between them. In germline, CDR1 is MNHEY, CDR2 SVGAGI. The CDR3 loop spans 16 amino acids. Here the CDR3 reads CASSYAGSSNFDEQYF. The CDR3 DNA is TGTGCCAGCAGTTACGCCGGGAGCTCGAATTTTGACGAGCAGTACTTC.

This sequence joins TRBV20-1 and TRBJ2-5, with 12 bases fitting TRBD1. Unmatched junction bases numbered 3, after V lost 5 bases and J lost 5 bases. The CDR3 sequence is 13 residues long. Germline CDR1 reads DFQATT; CDR2 reads SNEGSKA (reference sequence). CDR3 nucleotide sequence: TGCAGTGCTTTGGGACAGGGGGCTGAGACCCAGTACTTC. Protein sequence: CSALGQGAETQYF.

This clonotype was counted many times. The chain couples TRBV11-2 to TRBJ2-7; 8 bases match TRBD2. CDR3 size: 17 residues. V dropped 4 bases and J dropped 0; count of bases not matched to a gene: 11. Germline CDR1 is SGHAT and CDR2 is FQNNGV. DNA for the CDR3: TGTGCCAGCAGCTCGGGGTCGGTGAGCGGGAGCTCCTACGAGCAGTACTTC. Its protein product is CASSSGSVSGSSYEQYF.

The V gene is TRBV15, the J gene TRBJ2-3; 9 nucleotides match TRBD2. J lost 2 bases, V lost 6 bases, and 6 bases had no gene match. The CDR3 contains 15 residues. Per germline, CDR1 LNHNV and CDR2 YYDKDF (reference sequence). This chain's CDR3 is CATSYGLAYTDTQYF. The CDR3 region has the DNA TGTGCCACCAGTTATGGACTAGCGTACACAGATACGCAGTATTTT.

This clonotype was detected only a few times. V gene TRBV12-3 or TRBV12-4 combines with J gene TRBJ1-1; D not certain. Trimming cost V 1 base and J 11 bases, with 11 bases left between them. The CDR3 has 12 residues. CDR3 residues: CASSLDSSRAFF. CDR3 coding DNA: TGTGCCAGCAGTTTAGATTCCTCGAGGGCTTTCTTT.

This clonotype was detected a few times. The chain joins TRBV7-6 to TRBJ2-5; TRBD1 matches at 8 bases. The CDR3 is made up of 16 amino acids. CDR1 is SGHVS, CDR2 FNYEAQ, per germline. With V trimmed by 0 bases and J by 4 bases, 7 bases remained unmatched. The DNA for the CDR3 is TGTGCCAGCAGCTTAGCAGGGGGCAGGGGGCCAGAGACCCAGTACTTC. Protein sequence: CASSLAGGRGPETQYF.

This clonotype was seen many times. Compared with germline, one end of the junction differs, possibly owing to a read error. The chain recombines TRBV5-1 with TRBJ2-2; D ambiguous. Looked up from germline, CDR1 is SGHRS and CDR2 is YFSETQ. The CDR3 spans 14 residues. The CDR3 here is CASSPTPNTGELFF. The CDR3 region has the DNA TGTGCCAGCAGCCCTACTCCGAACACCGGGGAGCTGTTTTTT.

The chain has TRBV29-1 and TRBJ2-7; TRBD2 matches 9 bases. CDR3 length equals 12 residues. V lost 7 bases to trimming and J lost 5 bases; unmatched junction nucleotides: 6. Germline loops: CDR1 SQVTM, CDR2 ANQGSEA. The CDR3 coding sequence is TGCAGCGGTAGCGGGAGTAGCAACGAGCAGTACTTC. Protein product: CSGSGSSNEQYF.

This clonotype was counted many times. The chain combines TRBV2 with TRBJ2-7, with 8 bases fitting TRBD1. J was trimmed by 9 bases and V by 4 bases; bases with no gene match: 17. CDR1 is SNHLY and CDR2 is FYNNEI in the germline V gene. This CDR3 is 16 amino acids long. This chain's CDR3 is CASSVQFGTGTEGQYF. DNA of the CDR3: TGTGCCAGCAGTGTCCAATTCGGGACAGGAACAGAGGGGCAGTACTTC. The full variable domain, in which reference TRBV2 and TRBJ2-7 provide the parts outside the CDR3, is EPEVTQTPSHQVTQMGQEVILRCVPISNHLYFYWYRQILGQKVEFLVSFYNNEISEKSEIFDDQFSVERPDGSNFTLKIRSTKLEDSAMYFCASSVQFGTGTEGQYFGPGTRLTVT.

With regard to this clonotype: At one end the junction does not follow the germline gene, possibly because of a read error. The gene calls are TRBV4-2 and TRBJ1-1, with a weak D call TRBD1 (6 bases). Germline-derived CDR1 and CDR2 are LGHNA and YNFKEQ. The CDR3 contains 15 residues. CDR3 sequence reads: CASIQTGMENTEAFF. The CDR3, as DNA: TGTGCCAGCATCCAAACAGGGATGGAGAACACTGAAGCTTTCTTT.

With regard to this clonotype: At one of its ends the junction is not consistent with the germline gene, which may arise from a read error. The V and J genes are TRBV9 and TRBJ2-5; perhaps TRBD1 as D (5 bases). Germline CDR1 is SGDLS and CDR2 is YYNGEE. The CDR3 length is 14 residues. CDR3 sequence: CASSVEDTQETRYF. DNA of the CDR3: TGTGCCAGCAGCGTAGAGGACACCCAAGAGACCCGGTACTTC.

This clonotype has a count of ten or more. V and J are TRBV28 and TRBJ2-7; possible D gene TRBD1, 5 bases. The ends were cut back, 6 bases at V and 2 bases at J, with 8 bases in the middle. Germline V gives CDR1 MDHEN, CDR2 SYDVKM. The CDR3 extends over 12 amino acids. The CDR3 region has the DNA TGTGCCAGCAGACAGGACGCCTACGAGCAGTACTTC. Translating gives CASRQDAYEQYF.